Each of the 17 T cell receptor beta chains below was sequenced from the same sample in a study of CD8+CD57+ T cells in acquired aplastic anemia. According to the study, genomic DNA was the template for TCR beta VDJ and CDR3 profiling. TCRdb re-derived calls from the reads in MiXCR, one entry per CDR3 protein. The repertoire has some 200,000 distinct CDR3 sequences, over 60% of them found once; the top ten carry 29%. Sequencing input: sorted CD4+, CD8+, or CD8+CD57+ T cells (not recorded which) from PBMCs. These receptors were obtained from a human donor in good health.

The genes are TRBV20-1 and TRBJ2-4; D may match TRBD1 or TRBD2 (6 bases each). Germline loops: CDR1 DFQATT, CDR2 SNEGSKA (reference sequence). The CDR3 spans 16 residues. The germline V and J ends were trimmed by 0 bases and 13 bases, with 25 bases remaining between them. The chain's CDR3 is CSARDHASGGLGEQYF. The CDR3 nucleotides read TGCAGTGCTAGAGATCACGCTTCCGGGGGCCTGGGGGAACAGTACTTC.

The table lists this clonotype with a few counts. A clone one base away is much larger, so this may be a read error. V gene TRBV12-3 or TRBV12-4 combines with J gene TRBJ2-7; 10 nucleotides align to TRBD1. V lost 11 bases and J lost 3; bases outside the gene matches: 10. The CDR3 consists of 14 residues. The CDR3 DNA reads as TGTGCCGGCACCCGGGACAGGGGCTACTACGAGCAGTACTTC. This codes for CAGTRDRGYYEQYF.

This clonotype was counted many times. V usage is TRBV18 and J usage is TRBJ1-2, with 8 bases matching TRBD1. V lost 9 bases to trimming and J lost 3 bases; unmatched junction nucleotides: 12. The germline V gene encodes CDR1 KGHSH and CDR2 LQKENI. This CDR3 is built from 15 residues. This CDR3 is CASVSVGTGHYGYTF. CDR3 coding DNA: TGTGCCAGTGTCAGTGTCGGGACAGGACACTATGGCTACACCTTC.

This clonotype has at least ten counts. This rearrangement joins TRBV4-3 to TRBJ1-1; weak D call: TRBD1 (5 bases). V was clipped by 0 bases and J by 6 bases, with 14 bases between them. Germline V lookup: CDR1 LGHNA, CDR2 YSLEER. The CDR3 contains 15 residues. CDR3 residues: CASSQDRGPRPEAFF. In DNA, the CDR3 is TGCGCCAGCAGCCAAGATCGGGGACCTCGCCCTGAAGCTTTCTTT.

This chain joins TRBV19 and TRBJ2-5, with 9 bases that match TRBD1. V lost 6 bases to trimming and J lost 2 bases; unmatched junction nucleotides: 7. Germline V lookup: CDR1 LNHDA, CDR2 SQIVND (reference sequence). CDR3 size: 15 residues. In nucleotides, the CDR3 is TGTGCCAGTAGCAACCGGGACAGGGCTCAAGAGACCCAGTACTTC. Protein: CASSNRDRAQETQYF.

V usage is TRBV19 and J usage is TRBJ2-3; 9 nucleotides line up with TRBD2. Germline CDR1 reads LNHDA; CDR2 reads SQIVND (reference sequence). Trimming removed 5 bases from V and 2 bases from J; junction bases left unmatched: 2. The CDR3 spans 14 residues. The CDR3 is CASSPSGNTDTQYF. CDR3 DNA: TGTGCCAGTAGTCCTAGCGGGAACACAGATACGCAGTATTTT.

V and J are TRBV6-5 and TRBJ2-7; D possibly corresponds to TRBD2 (6 bases). The CDR3 has 14 amino acids. Trimming left V 7 bases short and J 1 base short, with 14 bases between. CDR1 and CDR2 from the germline V gene are MNHEY and SVGAGI. The DNA for the CDR3 is TGTGCCAGCACCAGCCGGGGGATTTCCTACGAGCAGTACTTC. Translating gives CASTSRGISYEQYF.

The CDR3 DNA sequence: TGCAGTGCCAGCAGGGGCGGGCTCAGCTCCTACGAGCAGTACTTC. Protein sequence: CSASRGGLSSYEQYF. The chain is built from TRBV20-1 and TRBJ2-7; TRBD1 might be the D (6 bases). Germline values: CDR1 DFQATT, CDR2 SNEGSKA (reference sequence). CDR3 size: 15 residues. V was pared by 6 bases and J by 0 bases, with 18 bases between.

This rearrangement joins TRBV15 to TRBJ2-5; D not certain. With 4 bases removed from V and 2 bases from J, the gap between germline ends came to 14 bases. Per the germline V gene, CDR1 is LNHNV and CDR2 is YYDKDF (reference sequence). This CDR3 has 15 residues. CDR3 in DNA: TGTGCCACCAGCACCTCATCCCGGGTTCAAGAGACCCAGTACTTC. Its translation: CATSTSSRVQETQYF. Full variable domain (outside the CDR3, taken from reference TRBV15 and TRBJ2-5): DAMVIQNPRYQVTQFGKPVTLSCSQTLNHNVMYWYQQKSSQAPKLLFHYYDKDFNNEADTPDNFQSRRPNTSFCFLDIRSPGLGDTAMYLCATSTSSRVQETQYFGPGTRLLVL.

Regarding this clonotype: A read error is possible here, since a much larger clone lies one base away. CDR3 nucleotides: TGTGCCAGCAGGGGCTACACCGGGGAGCTGTTTTTT. Protein sequence: CASRGYTGELFF. The chain joins TRBV6-1 to TRBJ2-2; D is uncertain. CDR1 and CDR2 (germline): MNHNS, SASEGT. The CDR3 spans 12 residues. V lost 6 bases and J 3 bases, leaving 5 bases between the germline ends.

The gene calls are TRBV7-2 and TRBJ1-2, with 9 nucleotides matching TRBD1. Germline V gives CDR1 SGHTA, CDR2 FQGNSA. V trimming: 7 bases; J trimming: 7 bases; junction bases outside the gene matches: 7. The CDR3 is made up of 13 amino acids. CDR3 nucleotides: TGTGCCAGCAACACAACAGGGGGCGTTGGCTACACCTTC. It encodes CASNTTGGVGYTF.

This chain uses TRBV29-1 with TRBJ2-1; TRBD2 aligns across 8 bases. The ends lost 7 bases at V and 6 bases at J; junction bases unmatched: 2. Germline V gene data show CDR1 as SQVTM and CDR2 as ANQGSEA. CDR3 size: 11 residues. CDR3 region: CSAGLANEQFF. CDR3 DNA: TGCAGCGCCGGACTAGCCAATGAGCAGTTCTTC.

The V and J genes are TRBV7-9 and TRBJ1-1; D not certain. The CDR3 sequence is 13 residues long. The germline CDR1 and CDR2 sequences are SEHNR and FQNEAQ (reference sequence). Deletions cut 4 bases from V and 1 base from J, with 7 bases between. This CDR3 reads CASSSSANTEAFF. The CDR3 nucleotides read TGTGCCAGCAGCTCCTCAGCGAACACTGAAGCTTTCTTT.

The chain's CDR3 is CASSIWSGTDTQYF. In DNA, the CDR3 is TGTGCCAGTAGTATTTGGTCCGGCACAGATACGCAGTATTTT. The chain carries TRBV19 and TRBJ2-3; D is ambiguous. This CDR3 region has 14 residues. V lost 3 bases, J lost 1 base, and 8 bases lay in between. Germline V gene lookup returns CDR1 LNHDA and CDR2 SQIVND (reference sequence).

The chain has TRBV2 and TRBJ2-3; 7 bases align to TRBD1. V lost 7 bases and J lost 2; bases outside the gene matches: 6. Germline V CDR1 and CDR2: SNHLY, FYNNEI. The CDR3 spans 14 residues. The CDR3 region has the DNA TGTGCCAGCACCCGACAGGGCCCCACAGATACGCAGTATTTT. As protein: CASTRQGPTDTQYF.

The V gene is TRBV19, the J gene TRBJ2-3, with D possibly TRBD1 on 5 matching bases. The CDR3 has 15 residues. V shed 1 base and J shed 4 bases, with 12 bases lying between them. Germline values: CDR1 LNHDA, CDR2 SQIVND (reference sequence). The CDR3 DNA follows: TGTGCCAGTAGTATAGTAGGGGCCGCCGCAGATACGCAGTATTTT. This sequence encodes CASSIVGAAADTQYF.

This clonotype showed up many times. The chain joins TRBV2 to TRBJ1-1; D is uncertain. CDR3 length: 13 amino acids. In germline, CDR1 is SNHLY, CDR2 FYNNEI. The V and J ends lost 5 bases and 0 bases respectively, with 7 bases between them. Here the CDR3 DNA reads TGTGCCAGCAGTACGGACTTGAACACTGAAGCTTTCTTT. Protein: CASSTDLNTEAFF.